Each of the 31 T cell receptor beta chains below was sequenced from the same sample in a study of T-cell reconstitution after alpha-beta-depleted transplantation in children. Using unique molecular identifiers, the investigators prepared the TCRbeta library. TCRdb reanalysed the PCR reads using MiXCR and keeps one entry per CDR3 protein. This table has hundreds of thousands of distinct CDR3 sequences, roughly a quarter appearing once. Material: PBMCs, mostly from graft donor cells, obtained 360 days after TCRalphabeta/CD19-depleted stem cell transplant. These receptors originate from a female patient aged 2-15 years who had a stem cell transplant for congenital amegakaryocytic thrombocytopenia, so the T cells may come from the graft donor.

This clonotype occurred a few times. This chain links TRBV20-1 with TRBJ1-2; 8 bases are a match to TRBD1. Germline lookup yields CDR1 DFQATT and CDR2 SNEGSKA (reference sequence). This CDR3 has 12 amino acids. Trimming cost V 5 bases and J 8 bases; bases outside gene matches: 7. The CDR3 loop reads CSAGPTGDGYTF. For the CDR3, the DNA is TGCAGTGCTGGACCGACAGGGGACGGCTACACCTTC.

This clonotype was recorded a few times. The chain joins TRBV20-1 to TRBJ1-1; D is unclear. Looked up from germline, CDR1 is DFQATT and CDR2 is SNEGSKA (reference sequence). V was cut by 5 bases and J by 4 bases, with 8 bases left in between. There are 11 residues in the CDR3. CDR3: CSARWGTEAFF. In nucleotides, the CDR3 is TGCAGTGCTCGATGGGGCACTGAAGCTTTCTTT.

The CDR3 sequence: CASSLAAGYRGNEQFF. The CDR3 bases are TGTGCCAGCAGCTTAGCGGCCGGCTACCGGGGCAATGAGCAGTTCTTC. The genes are TRBV7-6 and TRBJ2-1, with a possible D match to TRBD2 (5 bases). In germline, CDR1 is SGHVS, CDR2 FNYEAQ. This CDR3 has 16 residues. V lost 0 bases and J 6 bases, leaving 15 bases between the germline ends.

This clonotype was found a few times. This chain links TRBV7-3 with TRBJ2-7; TRBD1 is a possible D gene (7 bases). The CDR3 is 15 residues long. The V end was cut by 2 bases, the J end by 7 bases, with 18 bases between. Germline V gives CDR1 SGHTA, CDR2 FQGTGA. The CDR3 spells CASSLSGGPSREQYF. DNA of the CDR3: TGTGCCAGCAGCTTATCAGGGGGGCCTTCGCGAGAGCAGTACTTC. The variable domain in full, with the rest retrieved from reference TRBV7-3 and TRBJ2-7, is GAGVSQTPSNKVTEKGKYVELRCDPISGHTALYWYRQSLGQGPEFLIYFQGTGAADDSGLPNDRFFAVRPEGSVSTLKIQRTERGDSAVYLCASSLSGGPSREQYFGPGTRLTVT.

This clonotype came up a few times. The chain links TRBV12-3 or TRBV12-4 to TRBJ1-3; D might be TRBD1 (5 bases). The CDR3 runs to 14 residues. Trimming took 6 bases from V and 2 from J, leaving 11 bases between them. As DNA, the CDR3 is TGTGCCAGCAGACCACCCAGGGCTGGAAACACCATATATTTT. Translation gives CASRPPRAGNTIYF.

The chain uses TRBV11-2 and TRBJ2-2, with a possible D match to TRBD1 (6 bases). The CDR3 is 16 amino acids. Germline V gene sequence: CDR1 SGHAT, CDR2 FQNNGV. V shed 0 bases and J shed 6 bases, with 14 bases lying between them. The CDR3 DNA sequence: TGTGCCAGCAGCTTAGATTGGGGACAAGTCGCCGGGGAGCTGTTTTTT. Residues: CASSLDWGQVAGELFF.

This clonotype turned up a few times. The genes are TRBV11-1 and TRBJ2-2, with D maybe TRBD2 (6 bases). V lost 1 base, J lost 1 base, and 22 bases lay in between. Germline CDR1 is SGHAT and CDR2 is FQDESV (reference sequence). The CDR3 length is 20 residues. The DNA for the CDR3 is TGTGCCAGCAGCTTAGTGATTTTCTTTTGGCGGGAAGAGAACACCGGGGAGCTGTTTTTT. The encoded protein is CASSLVIFFWREENTGELFF.

The V and J genes are TRBV10-3 and TRBJ1-3; the D is unclear. CDR3 length: 16 residues. CDR1 and CDR2 (germline): ENHRY, SYGVKD. The germline V and J ends were trimmed by 0 bases and 0 bases, with 9 bases remaining between them. The CDR3 nucleotides read TGTGCCATCAGTGAGTCGTTAACAGTCTCTGGAAACACCATATATTTT. This encodes CAISESLTVSGNTIYF.

This chain connects TRBV7-2 to TRBJ2-1, with D possibly being TRBD1 or TRBD2 (6 bases each). With 3 bases removed from V and 8 bases from J, the gap between germline ends came to 17 bases. The germline gives CDR1 SGHTA, CDR2 FQGNSA. CDR3 length equals 15 residues. The CDR3 loop is CASSFGGAGLDEQFF. The DNA of the CDR3 is TGTGCCAGCAGCTTCGGGGGCGCAGGGTTGGATGAGCAGTTCTTC.

This clonotype was picked up a small number of times. J is TRBJ2-1 and V is TRBV12-3 or TRBV12-4, with a tentative D call TRBD2 (6 bases). Trimming left V 7 bases short and J 7 bases short, with 17 bases between. This CDR3 is built from 14 residues. This CDR3 reads CASNLGGPGNEQFF. The DNA for the CDR3 is TGTGCCAGCAACTTAGGAGGGCCGGGAAATGAGCAGTTCTTC.

In its sample, this clonotype was seen a few times. The V and J genes are TRBV29-1 and TRBJ1-1; D gene unclear. Germline CDR1 and CDR2: SQVTM and ANQGSEA. The CDR3 covers 12 residues. V lost 0 bases to trimming and J lost 8 bases, with 10 bases between them. The CDR3 bases are TGCAGCGTTGAAGAACAGTACAGCGAAGCTTTCTTT. Amino acids: CSVEEQYSEAFF.

This clonotype has a handful of counts. The CDR3 nucleotides are TGTGCCAGCAGCCAAGAGTCAGTGGGGAGTGAAGCTTTCTTT. Its protein is CASSQESVGSEAFF. V and J are TRBV14 and TRBJ1-1; D is unclear. V lost 0 bases, J lost 7 bases, and 12 bases lay in between. CDR3 length equals 14 residues. Germline V gene data show CDR1 as SGHDN and CDR2 as FVKESK.

The rearrangement joins TRBV11-2 to TRBJ1-2; 8 bases are shared with TRBD1. The V and J ends lost 3 bases and 10 bases, in that order; junction bases with no gene match: 7. CDR1 and CDR2 from the germline V gene are SGHAT and FQNNGV. The CDR3 length is 13 residues. The CDR3 loop reads CASSFRDRGVYTF. The CDR3, as DNA: TGTGCCAGCAGCTTCCGAGACAGGGGAGTCTACACCTTC.

This clonotype was counted only a few times. The chain recombines TRBV4-2 with TRBJ1-1; 8 bases line up with TRBD1. V lost 1 base, J lost 8 bases, and 9 bases stayed unmatched. The CDR3 consists of 15 residues. Germline loops: CDR1 LGHNA, CDR2 YNFKEQ. CDR3 sequence: CASSQGQGAYAEAFF. The CDR3 region has the DNA TGTGCCAGCAGCCAAGGGCAGGGGGCTTATGCGGAAGCTTTCTTT.

V is TRBV6-5 and J is TRBJ2-4; 8 nucleotides agree with TRBD1. This CDR3 is 16 amino acids long. Trimming at V came to 3 bases and at J to 1 base, leaving 5 bases not matched to a gene. Germline-derived CDR1 and CDR2 are MNHEY and SVGAGI. The CDR3 reads CASSYGQGRAKNIQYF. As DNA, the CDR3 is TGTGCCAGCAGTTATGGACAGGGTCGGGCCAAAAACATTCAGTACTTC.

The V call is TRBV12-3 or TRBV12-4, the J call TRBJ2-1, with 8 bases matching TRBD1. CDR3 length: 16 residues. V lost 4 bases, J lost 4 bases, and 9 bases stayed unmatched. The CDR3 DNA is TGTGCCAGCAGTTCTAACAGGGGGAAAAGATACAATGAGCAGTTCTTC. Its protein is CASSSNRGKRYNEQFF.

This clonotype was observed a handful of times. The J gene is TRBJ1-1, the V gene TRBV12-3 or TRBV12-4, with D possibly matching TRBD1 (6 bases). V dropped 5 bases and J dropped 1 base, with 8 bases sitting between them. CDR3 length equals 13 residues. The CDR3 coding sequence is TGTGCCAGCAGTAGGACAGCGAACACTGAAGCTTTCTTT. It translates to CASSRTANTEAFF.

This chain joins TRBV4-3 and TRBJ2-3; 9 nucleotides align to TRBD2. The CDR3 has 15 residues. Germline V CDR1 and CDR2: LGHNA, YSLEER. V was clipped by 5 bases and J by 4 bases; unmatched bases: 7. The CDR3 loop reads CASSKRLAEADTQYF. The CDR3 DNA reads TGCGCCAGCAGCAAAAGACTAGCGGAGGCAGATACGCAGTATTTT.

This clonotype was recorded at least ten times. J is TRBJ1-1 and V is TRBV6-5; D remains unclear. Trimming removed 2 bases at V and 0 bases at J, with 10 bases between. Germline V gene sequence: CDR1 MNHEY, CDR2 SVGAGI. The CDR3 spans 15 residues. The chain's CDR3 is CASSYMYRLNTEAFF. Here the CDR3 DNA reads TGTGCCAGCAGTTACATGTATAGATTGAACACTGAAGCTTTCTTT.

This clonotype was counted only a few times. V usage is TRBV6-1 and J usage is TRBJ2-2, with D tentatively TRBD2 (5 bases). The CDR3 extends over 18 amino acids. CDR1 is MNHNS and CDR2 is SASEGT in the germline V gene. V was clipped by 8 bases and J by 3 bases, with 25 bases between them. CDR3 sequence: CASHSARGLVFHTGELFF. DNA for the CDR3: TGTGCCAGCCATAGCGCGAGAGGCTTAGTGTTCCACACCGGGGAGCTGTTTTTT.

This chain joins TRBV6-2 or TRBV6-3 and TRBJ2-1; 12 bases fit TRBD2. This CDR3 region has 14 residues. Germline assignment: CDR1 MNHEY and CDR2 SVGEGT. The junction had 4 bases not matched to a gene; V was cut back by 5 bases and J by 8 bases. Here the CDR3 DNA reads TGTGCCAGCAGTCTAGCGGGAGGGCCATATGAGCAGTTCTTC. Translation gives CASSLAGGPYEQFF.

This clonotype occurred a few times. The chain has TRBV12-3 or TRBV12-4 and TRBJ2-1; possibly TRBD2 for D (5 bases). The CDR3 has 12 residues. V lost 5 bases and J lost 7, with 9 bases in between. The CDR3 sequence: CASSTDWNEQFF. Here the CDR3 DNA reads TGTGCCAGCAGTACGGACTGGAATGAGCAGTTCTTC.

This clonotype occurred a few times. The CDR3, as DNA: TGTGCCAGCAGTGCTCGACTAGCGGGGTCCGTGACCCAGTACTTC. Translating it yields CASSARLAGSVTQYF. The chain couples TRBV2 to TRBJ2-5; TRBD2 matches 11 bases. The CDR3 runs 15 residues. The V segment lost 4 bases and the J segment 7 bases; nucleotides outside the gene matches: 8. Germline CDR1 reads SNHLY; CDR2 reads FYNNEI.

Comment on this clonotype: One end of the junction varies from germline; a read error may be responsible. CDR3 residues: CATIRDGGTSLVEQYF. Written as DNA, the CDR3 is TGTGCCACCATCAGAGATGGGGGGACTAGTCTGGTCGAGCAGTACTTC. The chain couples TRBV15 to TRBJ2-7; 8 nucleotides match TRBD2. Germline CDR1 and CDR2: LNHNV and YYDKDF (reference sequence). The CDR3 consists of 16 residues.

This clonotype was seen more than once but under ten times. The V call is TRBV29-1, the J call TRBJ1-1; 7 nucleotides agree with TRBD1. The V gene's germline CDR1 is SQVTM and CDR2 ANQGSEA. The J segment lost 1 base and the V segment lost 6 bases, leaving 8 bases of the junction unmatched. The CDR3 is 14 amino acids. CDR3 sequence (DNA): TGCAGCGTATATCCGACAGGGTCGAACACTGAAGCTTTCTTT. Its protein product is CSVYPTGSNTEAFF.

The V call is TRBV6-1, the J call TRBJ2-7, with D perhaps matching TRBD2 (6 bases). The germline gives CDR1 MNHNS, CDR2 SASEGT. This CDR3 is built from 18 residues. Trimming removed 6 bases at V and 4 bases at J, with 28 bases between. CDR3 in amino acids: CASRTSGPGEPSGYEQYF. Here the CDR3 DNA reads TGTGCCAGCAGAACCTCCGGCCCGGGGGAACCGTCGGGTTACGAGCAGTACTTC.

This sequence joins TRBV20-1 and TRBJ2-4, with a weak D call TRBD2 (5 bases). V was pared by 3 bases and J by 10 bases, with 16 bases between. The germline V gene encodes CDR1 DFQATT and CDR2 SNEGSKA (reference sequence). This CDR3 region has 13 residues. This CDR3 is CSARVVHGEIQYF. For the CDR3, the DNA is TGCAGTGCTAGGGTGGTACACGGGGAGATTCAGTACTTC.

The CDR3 spells CAISGTSPSTDTQYF. DNA for the CDR3: TGTGCCATCAGCGGGACTAGCCCTAGCACAGATACGCAGTATTTT. The chain employs TRBV10-3 and TRBJ2-3; 9 bases match TRBD2. J lost 0 bases, V lost 6 bases, and 4 bases had no gene match. Germline CDR1 ENHRY, CDR2 SYGVKD. CDR3 length equals 15 residues.

The J gene is TRBJ1-1, the V gene TRBV5-1, with TRBD1 as a possible D gene (5 bases). The CDR3 has 14 residues. Trimming shortened V by 2 bases and J by 1 base, and 9 bases separated the two germline ends. CDR1 and CDR2 from the germline V gene are SGHRS and YFSETQ. CDR3 loop: CASSFKRGNTEAFF. The CDR3 DNA sequence: TGCGCCAGCAGCTTTAAGAGGGGGAACACTGAAGCTTTCTTT.

In this sample, this clonotype turned up once. This rearrangement joins TRBV6-1 to TRBJ2-2; 10 bases align to TRBD1. CDR3 length: 15 amino acids. With 5 bases clipped from V and 3 bases from J, the junction kept 3 bases outside the gene matches. Germline V lookup: CDR1 MNHNS, CDR2 SASEGT. The CDR3 sequence: CASSSGTGDTGELFF. CDR3 nucleotide sequence: TGTGCCAGCAGTAGCGGGACAGGGGACACCGGGGAGCTGTTTTTT.

This chain uses TRBV9 with TRBJ2-5; D tentatively reads TRBD1 or TRBD2 (5 bases each). The V end lost 0 bases, the J end lost 4 bases, and 7 bases lay between the germline ends. Germline V CDR1 and CDR2: SGDLS, YYNGEE. This CDR3 contains 13 residues. The CDR3 loop reads CASSVEGRETQYF. CDR3 bases: TGTGCCAGCAGCGTAGAGGGACGAGAGACCCAGTACTTC.